Listed here are 22 T cell receptor beta chains from one sample, sequenced in a study of blood T cell repertoires in COVID-19. Clones were read by immunoSEQ multiplex PCR, and TCRdb kept only the in-frame ones, dropping some. This table holds around 100,000 clones, around four fifths found once. Sample: peripheral blood. These receptors came from a man between 50 and 59 years old with active or convalescent COVID-19.

This rearrangement joins TRBV29-1 to TRBJ1-1, with D unclear. Trimming took off 1 base at V and 1 base at J, with 7 bases between the two ends. CDR1 and CDR2 from the germline V gene are SQVTM and ANQGSEA. The CDR3 sequence is 13 residues long. The CDR3 loop is CSVEVSTNTEAFF. Written as DNA, the CDR3 is TGCAGCGTTGAAGTCTCTACGAACACTGAAGCTTTCTTT. The full variable domain, its missing parts supplied by reference TRBV29-1 and TRBJ1-1, is SAVISQKPSRDICQRGTSLTIQCQVDSQVTMMFWYRQQPGQSLTLIATANQGSEATYESGFVIDKFPISRPNLTFSTLTVSNMSPEDSSIYLCSVEVSTNTEAFFGQGTRLTVV.

This clone occurred a few times. The chain is built from TRBV7-2 and TRBJ1-2, with 10 bases identical to TRBD1. V shed 5 bases, J shed 4 bases, and the junction held 4 bases outside the gene matches. Germline V gives CDR1 SGHTA, CDR2 FQGNSA. This CDR3 is built from 14 residues. CDR3 protein: CASSPTGGFYGYTF. CDR3 bases: TGTGCCAGCAGCCCGACAGGGGGCTTCTATGGCTACACCTTC.

The gene calls are TRBV27 and TRBJ2-7; weak D call: TRBD1 (8 bases). Germline CDR1 is MNHEY and CDR2 is SMNVEV (reference sequence). V shed 4 bases and J shed 7 bases, with 35 bases lying between them. The CDR3 extends over 20 amino acids. The CDR3 nucleotides are TGTGCCAGCAGTTCAAGGGACAGGAGTCTAGCGGAGGGGATGCTATTGGAGCAGTACTTC. Translation gives CASSSRDRSLAEGMLLEQYF.

The chain carries TRBV7-9 and TRBJ2-3; TRBD2 agrees at 11 bases. Germline assignment: CDR1 SEHNR and CDR2 FQNEAQ (reference sequence). With V trimmed by 9 bases and J by 1 base, 3 bases remained unmatched. There are 14 residues in the CDR3. The CDR3 nucleotides read TGTGCCAGATCGGGACTAGCGGGCACAGATACGCAGTATTTT. Protein sequence: CARSGLAGTDTQYF.

V usage is TRBV5-6 and J usage is TRBJ2-1; TRBD2 matches at 12 bases. The J segment lost 3 bases and the V segment lost 5 bases, leaving 3 bases of the junction unmatched. The CDR3 spans 15 residues. CDR1 is SGHDT, CDR2 YYEEEE, per germline. The CDR3 DNA sequence: TGTGCCAGCAGACTGACTAGCGGGAGCTACAATGAGCAGTTCTTC. This codes for CASRLTSGSYNEQFF.

The rearrangement links TRBV2 to TRBJ2-1; 10 nucleotides match TRBD2. CDR3 size: 14 residues. Germline V lookup: CDR1 SNHLY, CDR2 FYNNEI. V shed 2 bases and J 9 bases; nucleotides not matched to a gene: 4. CDR3 sequence: CASSELAGVVEQFF. CDR3 nucleotide sequence: TGTGCCAGCAGTGAACTAGCGGGAGTGGTTGAGCAGTTCTTC.

Here the CDR3 DNA reads TGTGCCATCAGTGGGGAGGACAGGGGGGTAGCTGAAGCTTTCTTT. It yields the protein CAISGEDRGVAEAFF. V is TRBV10-3 and J is TRBJ1-1; 10 bases match TRBD1. Germline values: CDR1 ENHRY, CDR2 SYGVKD. The CDR3 runs 15 residues. V lost 4 bases and J lost 6; bases outside the gene matches: 8.

This chain uses TRBV2 with TRBJ1-5; D gene ambiguous. Germline CDR1 and CDR2: SNHLY and FYNNEI. V was clipped by 1 base and J by 2 bases, with 6 bases between them. The CDR3 runs 14 residues. The CDR3 protein is CASSEVGGNQPQHF. The DNA for the CDR3 is TGTGCCAGCAGTGAAGTCGGTGGCAATCAGCCCCAGCATTTT.

J is TRBJ1-2 and V is TRBV6-5; the D is unclear. The CDR3 has 14 amino acids. The V gene's germline CDR1 is MNHEY and CDR2 SVGAGI. The ends were cut back, 4 bases at V and 5 bases at J, with 14 bases in the middle. In nucleotides, the CDR3 is TGTGCCAGCAGTTCAGCCAGACAACTGTATGGCTACACCTTC. As protein: CASSSARQLYGYTF.

V usage is TRBV6-5 and J usage is TRBJ1-2; 7 nucleotides align to TRBD1. Per the germline V gene, CDR1 is MNHEY and CDR2 is SVGAGI. This CDR3 has 14 amino acids. Germline trimming cut 6 bases from V and 8 bases from J; bases unmatched to any gene: 12. CDR3 amino acids: CASRLTQGQGGYTF. In DNA form, the CDR3 reads TGTGCCAGCAGATTAACACAGGGGCAGGGGGGCTACACCTTC.

The rearrangement uses TRBV6-5 and TRBJ1-5; 9 bases align to TRBD1. Unmatched junction bases numbered 8, after V lost 7 bases and J lost 4 bases. Germline CDR1 is MNHEY and CDR2 is SVGAGI. The CDR3 is 15 residues long. DNA for the CDR3: TGTGCCAGCACCCGCGACAGGGGGGTAAATCAGCCCCAGCATTTT. Translation: CASTRDRGVNQPQHF.

This clone was counted a few times. The chain combines TRBV25-1 with TRBJ1-1; TRBD1 matches 8 bases. The V segment lost 7 bases and the J segment 6 bases; nucleotides outside the gene matches: 7. CDR3 length equals 13 residues. Germline V gene lookup returns CDR1 MGHDK and CDR2 SYGVNS. The CDR3: CASKRQGSPEAFF. CDR3 bases: TGTGCCAGCAAAAGACAGGGGAGCCCTGAAGCTTTCTTT.

The rearrangement uses TRBV10-3 and TRBJ1-1, with D tentatively TRBD1 (6 bases). The germline CDR1 and CDR2 sequences are ENHRY and SYGVKD. This CDR3 has 12 amino acids. V lost 2 bases, J lost 7 bases, and 8 bases lay in between. CDR3 loop: CAISEQGIEAFF. CDR3 nucleotides: TGTGCCATCAGTGAGCAGGGGATTGAAGCTTTCTTT.

V and J are TRBV29-1 and TRBJ2-3; the match to TRBD2 covers 12 bases. The CDR3 contains 16 residues. After removal of 4 bases from V and 4 bases from J, the junction contained 9 bases not matched to a gene. Germline V CDR1 and CDR2: SQVTM, ANQGSEA. The CDR3 DNA reads as TGCAGCGTTGCGCCGGCTAGCGGGAGGGGTTCAGATACGCAGTATTTT. It encodes CSVAPASGRGSDTQYF.

The chain links TRBV15 to TRBJ2-5; D remains unclear. This CDR3 is built from 15 residues. Trimming removed 4 bases at V and 5 bases at J, with 17 bases between. Per germline, CDR1 LNHNV and CDR2 YYDKDF (reference sequence). CDR3 sequence (DNA): TGTGCCACCAGCACTAAGACTTCGCTCGTGGAGACCCAGTACTTC. Its protein is CATSTKTSLVETQYF.

V and J are TRBV2 and TRBJ2-1, with TRBD2 matching over 8 bases. The J segment lost 6 bases and the V segment lost 6 bases, leaving 13 bases of the junction unmatched. Germline V lookup: CDR1 SNHLY, CDR2 FYNNEI. This CDR3 spans 16 amino acids. This CDR3 is CASSPPTGGPSNEQFF. In DNA form, the CDR3 reads TGTGCCAGCAGCCCCCCAACGGGAGGGCCAAGCAATGAGCAGTTCTTC.

This clone was seen only once. V and J are TRBV12-5 and TRBJ1-5; D might be TRBD1 (5 bases). The CDR3 length is 17 residues. Trimming took off 1 base at V and 0 bases at J, with 13 bases between the two ends. From germline, CDR1 is LGHNT and CDR2 FRNRAP. The CDR3 region is CASGLARQQNSNQPQHF. CDR3 in DNA: TGTGCTAGTGGTTTGGCTAGACAGCAAAATAGCAATCAGCCCCAGCATTTT.

On this clone itself: The sample contains more than one DNA sequence encoding this CDR3. V gene TRBV19 combines with J gene TRBJ2-3; 10 nucleotides line up with TRBD2. V gave up 4 bases and J gave up 0 bases; unmatched junction bases: 4. Looked up from germline, CDR1 is LNHDA and CDR2 is SQIVND (reference sequence). CDR3 length: 16 amino acids. CDR3 DNA: TGTGCCAGTAGTAGCCGACTAGCGGGCAGCACAGATACGCAGTATTTT. Protein sequence: CASSSRLAGSTDTQYF.

The chain is built from TRBV14 and TRBJ1-4; 9 nucleotides match TRBD1. In germline, CDR1 is SGHDN, CDR2 FVKESK. The CDR3 runs to 16 residues. V lost 0 bases, J lost 8 bases, and 7 bases stayed unmatched. CDR3 in amino acids: CASSQDGWTGVEKLFF. The CDR3 DNA is TGTGCCAGCAGCCAAGATGGATGGACAGGGGTGGAAAAACTGTTTTTT.

In this sample, this clone turned up once. The CDR3 region is CASSGGQGTEAFF. CDR3 sequence (DNA): TGTGCCAGCTCTGGAGGGCAGGGCACTGAAGCTTTCTTT. The V gene is TRBV18, the J gene TRBJ1-1; weak D call: TRBD1 (5 bases). V was pared by 6 bases and J by 4 bases, with 12 bases between. The CDR3 has 13 residues. Germline loops: CDR1 KGHSH, CDR2 LQKENI.

V gene TRBV28 combines with J gene TRBJ1-4; 9 bases line up with TRBD1. The ends lost 6 bases at V and 9 bases at J; junction bases unmatched: 8. The CDR3 extends over 14 amino acids. The germline CDR1 and CDR2 sequences are MDHEN and SYDVKM. This CDR3 reads CASRAGTGLQKLFF. CDR3 sequence (DNA): TGTGCCAGCAGGGCCGGGACAGGGCTTCAAAAACTGTTTTTT.

J is TRBJ1-2 and V is TRBV6-5, with D possibly matching TRBD1 (6 bases). Germline CDR1 MNHEY, CDR2 SVGAGI. The V and J ends lost 4 bases and 7 bases respectively, with 13 bases between them. The CDR3 has 13 amino acids. This chain's CDR3 is CASSSQGYSGYTF. The DNA of the CDR3 is TGTGCCAGCAGTTCCCAGGGGTACTCTGGCTACACCTTC.